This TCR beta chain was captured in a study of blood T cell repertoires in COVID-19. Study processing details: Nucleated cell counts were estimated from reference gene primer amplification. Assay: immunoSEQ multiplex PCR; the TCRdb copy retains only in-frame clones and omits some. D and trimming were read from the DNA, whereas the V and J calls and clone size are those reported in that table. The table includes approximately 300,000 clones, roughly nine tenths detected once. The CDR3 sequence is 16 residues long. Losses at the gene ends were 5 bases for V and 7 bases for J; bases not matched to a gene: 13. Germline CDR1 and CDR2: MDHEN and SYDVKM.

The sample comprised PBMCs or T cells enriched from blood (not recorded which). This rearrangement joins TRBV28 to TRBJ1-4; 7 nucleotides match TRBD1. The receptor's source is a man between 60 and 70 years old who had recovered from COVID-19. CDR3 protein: CASSPRTGARGEKLFF. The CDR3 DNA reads TGTGCCAGCAGTCCCCGGACAGGCGCGAGGGGTGAAAAACTGTTTTTT.